This T cell receptor beta chain was sequenced during a study of T cell responses to AZD1222 COVID-19 vaccine. Across the whole study: Pooling was applied to second doses at about 4 or about 12 weeks. Study-wide points: Baseline seropositivity occurred in only 5 to 7 AZD1222 recipients. Variant regions that are unmutated are reportedly the target of nearly half of spike-specific TCRs. Across spike, vaccine-associated CD4 TCRs were found, dominant at 160-218 and 743-854.

Produced via immunoSEQ multiplex PCR; TCRdb's table is partial and in-frame only. The data show 200,000 to 300,000 clones, approximately 93% seen once. This clone occurred once. The antigen is unknown. At one end the junction does not follow the germline gene, possibly because of a read error. The germline CDR1 and CDR2 sequences are MNHEY and SVGEGT. This CDR3 contains 11 residues. This TCR derives from an adult in good health. This chain links TRBV6-2 or TRBV6-3 with TRBJ2-1, with 14 bases lining up with TRBD2. The source material was peripheral blood, sampled on day 0 of AZD1222 vaccination. Here the CDR3 reads CASSQGLAGVF. CDR3 DNA sequence: TGTGCCAGCAGTCAGGGACTAGCGGGAGTCTTC.